This is a list of T cell receptor beta chains from one sample in a study of T cells after somatic rescue of genetic block. The table came from immunoSEQ multiplex PCR; TCRdb's copy has only in-frame clones and leaves some out. The sample carries about 110,000 clones, about 93% recorded once. Sample: peripheral blood mononuclear cells (PBMCs). The receptors were sampled from a young woman. The CDR3 runs from the conserved cysteine through the conserved F or W. A D gene is named only where the DNA matches it firmly. Size is stated for part of the rows, as once, few or many counts, or as a class when the clone is expanded.

d_gene: .
v_gene: TRBV6-1
j_gene: TRBJ2-3
len: 13
abundance: once
CDR3aa: CASTRKGPDTQYF
CDR3nt: TGTGCCAGCACCCGAAAGGGTCCAGATACGCAGTATTTT

d_gene: .
v_gene: TRBV6-5
j_gene: TRBJ1-4
len: 16
abundance: .
CDR3aa: CASSYGQSATNEKLFF
CDR3nt: TGTGCCAGCAGTTACGGCCAGTCAGCAACTAATGAAAAACTGTTTTTT

d_gene: TRBD2
v_gene: TRBV29-1
j_gene: TRBJ2-5
len: 18
abundance: .
CDR3aa: CSVEDLVSGGDFQETQYF
CDR3nt: TGCAGCGTTGAAGATCTGGTTAGCGGGGGGGATTTCCAAGAGACCCAGTACTTC

d_gene: TRBD2
v_gene: TRBV9
j_gene: TRBJ2-3
len: 17
abundance: once
CDR3aa: CASSALGTSGVGDTQYF
CDR3nt: TGTGCCAGCAGCGCTCTAGGGACTAGCGGGGTGGGGGATACGCAGTATTTT

d_gene: .
v_gene: TRBV14
j_gene: TRBJ2-7
len: 12
abundance: few
CDR3aa: CASSQYGYEQYF
CDR3nt: TGTGCCAGCAGCCAGTATGGCTACGAGCAGTACTTC

d_gene: .
v_gene: TRBV18
j_gene: TRBJ1-4
len: 15
abundance: .
CDR3aa: CASSPNTARGEKLFF
CDR3nt: TGTGCCAGCTCACCAAACACGGCAAGGGGTGAAAAACTGTTTTTT

d_gene: .
v_gene: TRBV7-9
j_gene: TRBJ2-2
len: 16
abundance: .
CDR3aa: CASSPKPTGNTGELFF
CDR3nt: TGTGCCAGCAGCCCAAAGCCGACAGGGAACACCGGGGAGCTGTTTTTT

d_gene: .
v_gene: TRBV18
j_gene: TRBJ2-7
len: 13
abundance: .
CDR3aa: CASSPDRPYEQYF
CDR3nt: TGTGCCAGCTCACCTGACAGGCCCTACGAGCAGTACTTC

d_gene: .
v_gene: TRBV5-1
j_gene: TRBJ2-6
len: 16
abundance: .
CDR3aa: CASSLDGGLGANVLTF
CDR3nt: TGCGCCAGCAGCTTAGACGGGGGGCTTGGGGCCAACGTCCTGACTTTC

d_gene: TRBD2
v_gene: TRBV5-1
j_gene: TRBJ2-1
len: 16
abundance: .
CDR3aa: CASSLNSAGGYNEQFF
CDR3nt: TGCGCCAGCAGCTTAAACTCAGCGGGGGGGTACAATGAGCAGTTCTTC

d_gene: TRBD1
v_gene: TRBV6-6
j_gene: TRBJ1-1
len: 13
abundance: .
CDR3aa: CASSTGQGSEAFF
CDR3nt: TGTGCCAGCAGTACGGGACAGGGCTCTGAAGCTTTCTTT

d_gene: .
v_gene: TRBV11-2
j_gene: TRBJ1-1
len: 13
abundance: .
CDR3aa: CASSPTGNTEAFF
CDR3nt: TGTGCCAGCAGCCCAACCGGGAACACTGAAGCTTTCTTT

d_gene: .
v_gene: TRBV29-1
j_gene: TRBJ2-1
len: 13
abundance: .
CDR3aa: CSVDGGVVNEQFF
CDR3nt: TGCAGCGTTGATGGCGGAGTAGTTAATGAGCAGTTCTTC

d_gene: TRBD2
v_gene: TRBV27
j_gene: TRBJ2-2
len: 14
abundance: .
CDR3aa: CASSLAGGTGELFF
CDR3nt: TGTGCCAGCAGTTTGGCGGGGGGTACCGGGGAGCTGTTTTTT

d_gene: .
v_gene: TRBV19
j_gene: TRBJ1-1
len: 14
abundance: .
CDR3aa: CASSNGGWNTEAFF
CDR3nt: TGTGCCAGTAGTAACGGGGGGTGGAACACTGAAGCTTTCTTT

d_gene: .
v_gene: TRBV18
j_gene: TRBJ1-1
len: 13
abundance: .
CDR3aa: CASSPPGDTEAFF
CDR3nt: TGTGCCAGCTCACCACCGGGGGATACTGAAGCTTTCTTT

d_gene: .
v_gene: TRBV28
j_gene: TRBJ1-2
len: 14
abundance: .
CDR3aa: CASSLIGRSGGYTF
CDR3nt: TGTGCCAGCAGTTTAATCGGCAGGTCTGGCGGCTACACCTTC

d_gene: TRBD1
v_gene: TRBV19
j_gene: TRBJ1-2
len: 14
abundance: .
CDR3aa: CATLRITGDDGYTF
CDR3nt: TGTGCCACCCTCCGAATCACAGGGGATGATGGCTACACCTTC

d_gene: .
v_gene: TRBV23-1
j_gene: TRBJ1-6
len: 12
abundance: .
CDR3aa: CASPLNNSPLHF
CDR3nt: TGCGCCAGCCCGCTTAATAATTCACCCCTCCACTTT

d_gene: TRBD1
v_gene: TRBV7-2
j_gene: TRBJ2-7
len: 14
abundance: .
CDR3aa: CASSLLQGAYEQYF
CDR3nt: TGTGCCAGCAGCTTATTACAGGGGGCTTACGAGCAGTACTTC

d_gene: .
v_gene: TRBV2
j_gene: TRBJ2-2
len: 16
abundance: .
CDR3aa: CASSDIGLLNTGELFF
CDR3nt: TGTGCCAGCAGTGATATTGGACTCCTTAACACCGGGGAGCTGTTTTTT

d_gene: .
v_gene: TRBV6-4
j_gene: TRBJ2-3
len: 15
abundance: once
CDR3aa: CASSSGGGSTDTQYF
CDR3nt: TGTGCCAGTTCTAGCGGAGGGGGAAGCACAGATACGCAGTATTTT

d_gene: .
v_gene: TRBV6-6
j_gene: TRBJ1-5
len: 15
abundance: .
CDR3aa: CASSYSQGLNQPQHF
CDR3nt: TGTGCCAGCAGTTACTCCCAGGGGCTCAATCAGCCCCAGCATTTT

d_gene: TRBD2
v_gene: TRBV5-1
j_gene: TRBJ2-2
len: 19
abundance: .
CDR3aa: CASSPPLAGGPVGTGELFF
CDR3nt: TGCGCCAGCAGCCCCCCACTAGCGGGGGGGCCAGTGGGCACCGGGGAGCTGTTTTTT

d_gene: TRBD1
v_gene: TRBV5-5
j_gene: TRBJ2-1
len: 15
abundance: .
CDR3aa: CASSRETDRVDEQFF
CDR3nt: TGTGCCAGCAGCCGCGAGACGGACAGGGTTGATGAGCAGTTCTTC

d_gene: TRBD1
v_gene: TRBV6-4
j_gene: TRBJ2-5
len: 15
abundance: medium-sized
CDR3aa: CASSESGQGGETQYF
CDR3nt: TGTGCCAGCAGTGAGTCGGGACAGGGGGGTGAGACCCAGTACTTC

d_gene: TRBD1
v_gene: TRBV10-2
j_gene: TRBJ1-5
len: 15
abundance: .
CDR3aa: CASSEGQGARQPQHF
CDR3nt: TGCGCCAGCAGTGAGGGGCAGGGGGCAAGGCAGCCCCAGCATTTT

d_gene: .
v_gene: TRBV6-5
j_gene: TRBJ1-5
len: 14
abundance: .
CDR3aa: CASAGNLSSEPQHF
CDR3nt: TGTGCCAGCGCAGGTAACCTGAGTTCAGAGCCCCAGCATTTT

d_gene: .
v_gene: TRBV7-2
j_gene: TRBJ2-7
len: 14
abundance: .
CDR3aa: CASSRQPDPHEQYF
CDR3nt: TGTGCCAGCAGTCGACAGCCCGATCCCCACGAGCAGTACTTC

d_gene: .
v_gene: TRBV11-3
j_gene: TRBJ1-1
len: 12
abundance: .
CDR3aa: CASSLGQLEAFF
CDR3nt: TGTGCCAGCAGCCTCGGACAGCTTGAAGCTTTCTTT

d_gene: TRBD1
v_gene: TRBV7-9
j_gene: TRBJ2-5
len: 16
abundance: few
CDR3aa: CASSLGDRGLQETQYF
CDR3nt: TGTGCCAGCAGCTTAGGGGACAGGGGACTGCAAGAGACCCAGTACTTC

d_gene: TRBD1
v_gene: TRBV9
j_gene: TRBJ2-5
len: 20
abundance: .
CDR3aa: CASSVGPGTGGRSPQETQYF
CDR3nt: TGTGCCAGCAGCGTAGGCCCTGGGACAGGGGGCCGTAGTCCCCAAGAGACCCAGTACTTC

d_gene: .
v_gene: TRBV10-3
j_gene: TRBJ2-5
len: 15
abundance: .
CDR3aa: CAISEGAASEETQYF
CDR3nt: TGTGCCATCAGTGAGGGGGCGGCAAGTGAAGAGACCCAGTACTTC

d_gene: .
v_gene: TRBV10-3
j_gene: TRBJ1-4
len: 11
abundance: .
CDR3aa: CAISAGEKLFF
CDR3nt: TGTGCCATCAGTGCCGGTGAAAAACTGTTTTTT

d_gene: TRBD2
v_gene: TRBV7-2
j_gene: TRBJ2-7
len: 14
abundance: .
CDR3aa: CASSLASGGWEQYF
CDR3nt: TGTGCCAGCAGCTTAGCTAGCGGGGGGTGGGAGCAGTACTTC

d_gene: .
v_gene: TRBV30
j_gene: TRBJ2-7
len: 13
abundance: .
CDR3aa: CAWSMHSYYEQYF
CDR3nt: TGTGCCTGGAGTATGCACAGCTACTACGAGCAGTACTTC

d_gene: TRBD1
v_gene: TRBV9
j_gene: TRBJ2-1
len: 14
abundance: .
CDR3aa: CASSFGTVYNEQFF
CDR3nt: TGTGCCAGCAGCTTCGGGACAGTTTACAATGAGCAGTTCTTC

d_gene: .
v_gene: TRBV5-1
j_gene: TRBJ2-1
len: 20
abundance: .
CDR3aa: CASSEWGYRRGASSYNEQFF
CDR3nt: TGCGCCAGCAGTGAGTGGGGATATCGCAGGGGGGCCAGCTCCTACAATGAGCAGTTCTTC

d_gene: .
v_gene: TRBV5-6
j_gene: TRBJ2-7
len: 14
abundance: .
CDR3aa: CASSFGPGKDEQYF
CDR3nt: TGTGCCAGCAGCTTCGGACCCGGGAAGGACGAGCAGTACTTC

d_gene: .
v_gene: TRBV5-4
j_gene: TRBJ2-2
len: 14
abundance: once
CDR3aa: CASSLAGDTGELFF
CDR3nt: TGTGCCAGCAGCTTGGCAGGGGACACCGGGGAGCTGTTTTTT

d_gene: .
v_gene: TRBV7-9
j_gene: TRBJ1-1
len: 13
abundance: .
CDR3aa: CASSFGTTTEAFF
CDR3nt: TGTGCCAGCAGCTTCGGGACAACAACTGAAGCTTTCTTT

d_gene: TRBD2
v_gene: TRBV6-5
j_gene: TRBJ2-2
len: 16
abundance: .
CDR3aa: CASSYRGGQNTGELFF
CDR3nt: TGTGCCAGCAGTTACCGCGGGGGGCAGAACACCGGGGAGCTGTTTTTT

d_gene: TRBD2
v_gene: TRBV7-2
j_gene: TRBJ2-3
len: 15
abundance: .
CDR3aa: CASSLEGGGVDTQYF
CDR3nt: TGTGCCAGCAGCTTAGAGGGCGGGGGTGTAGATACGCAGTATTTT

d_gene: .
v_gene: TRBV19
j_gene: TRBJ1-4
len: 14
abundance: .
CDR3aa: CASSIRTLDEKLFF
CDR3nt: TGTGCCAGTAGTATTAGGACCCTGGACGAAAAACTGTTTTTT

d_gene: .
v_gene: TRBV2
j_gene: TRBJ2-2
len: 13
abundance: .
CDR3aa: CASSEQGTGELFF
CDR3nt: TGTGCCAGCAGTGAGCAGGGCACCGGGGAGCTGTTTTTT

d_gene: TRBD1
v_gene: TRBV10-3
j_gene: TRBJ1-3
len: 15
abundance: .
CDR3aa: CAIRGQRSSGNTIYF
CDR3nt: TGTGCCATCAGGGGACAGCGAAGCTCTGGAAACACCATATATTTT

d_gene: .
v_gene: TRBV11-2
j_gene: TRBJ1-2
len: 12
abundance: .
CDR3aa: CASSTRRDGYTF
CDR3nt: TGTGCCAGCAGCACCCGCCGAGACGGCTACACCTTC

d_gene: TRBD1
v_gene: TRBV9
j_gene: TRBJ1-3
len: 18
abundance: once
CDR3aa: CASSVDQYTGASGNTIYF
CDR3nt: TGTGCCAGCAGCGTAGACCAATACACAGGGGCCTCTGGAAACACCATATATTTT

d_gene: .
v_gene: TRBV9
j_gene: TRBJ2-7
len: 14
abundance: once
CDR3aa: CASSVASGTYEQYF
CDR3nt: TGTGCCAGCAGCGTAGCCAGCGGAACCTACGAGCAGTACTTC

d_gene: TRBD1
v_gene: TRBV7-3
j_gene: TRBJ1-6
len: 15
abundance: .
CDR3aa: CASSPGTGTNSPLHF
CDR3nt: TGTGCCAGCAGCCCCGGGACAGGGACTAATTCACCCCTCCACTTT

d_gene: TRBD1
v_gene: TRBV7-9
j_gene: TRBJ2-7
len: 15
abundance: .
CDR3aa: CASSLADRADYEQYF
CDR3nt: TGTGCCAGCAGCTTAGCGGACAGGGCCGACTACGAGCAGTACTTC

d_gene: .
v_gene: TRBV15
j_gene: TRBJ1-1
len: 15
abundance: .
CDR3aa: CATSRDSEMNTEAFF
CDR3nt: TGTGCCACCAGCAGGGACAGCGAAATGAACACTGAAGCTTTCTTT